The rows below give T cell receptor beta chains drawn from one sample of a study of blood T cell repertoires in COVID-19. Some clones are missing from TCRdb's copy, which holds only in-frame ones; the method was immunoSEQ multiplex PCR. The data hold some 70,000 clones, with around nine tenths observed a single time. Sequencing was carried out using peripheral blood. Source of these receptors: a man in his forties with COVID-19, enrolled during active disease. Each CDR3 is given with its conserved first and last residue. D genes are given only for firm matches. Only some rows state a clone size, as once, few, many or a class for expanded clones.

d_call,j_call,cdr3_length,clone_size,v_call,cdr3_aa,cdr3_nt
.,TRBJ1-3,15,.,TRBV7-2,CASSSRQTSGNTIYF,TGTGCCAGCAGCTCCCGACAGACCTCTGGAAACACCATATATTTT
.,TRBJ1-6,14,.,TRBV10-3,CAISHRVNDSPLHF,TGTGCCATCAGCCACAGGGTGAATGATTCACCCCTCCACTTT
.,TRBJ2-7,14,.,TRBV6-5,CASRPGTNLYEQYF,TGTGCCAGCAGACCCGGGACAAACCTCTACGAGCAGTACTTC
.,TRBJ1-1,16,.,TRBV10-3,CAISDRGRQGLGEAFF,TGTGCCATCAGTGACCGGGGCAGGCAGGGGTTGGGTGAAGCTTTCTTT
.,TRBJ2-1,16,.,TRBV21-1,CASSKETDDINNEQFF,TGTGCCAGCAGCAAAGAGACAGATGACATTAACAATGAGCAGTTCTTC
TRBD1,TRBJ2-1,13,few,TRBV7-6,CASRSGQGGEQFF,TGTGCCAGCAGATCGGGACAGGGGGGTGAGCAGTTCTTC
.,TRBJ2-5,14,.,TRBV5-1,CASRPRRGTETQYF,TGCGCCAGCAGACCTCGTCGCGGGACGGAGACCCAGTACTTC
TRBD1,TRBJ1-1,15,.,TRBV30,CAWSPGQGAVTEAFF,TGTGCCTGGAGTCCGGGACAGGGGGCTGTCACTGAAGCTTTCTTT
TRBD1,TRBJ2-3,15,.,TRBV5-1,CASSLQGQGTDTQYF,TGCGCCAGCAGCTTGCAAGGACAGGGCACAGATACGCAGTATTTT
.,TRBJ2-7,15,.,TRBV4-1,CASSQPRDPTYEQYF,TGCGCCAGCAGCCAGCCCCGGGATCCAACCTACGAGCAGTACTTC
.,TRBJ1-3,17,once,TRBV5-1,CASSLSHSGNSGNTIYF,TGCGCCAGCAGCTTGAGTCATAGCGGCAACTCTGGAAACACCATATATTTT
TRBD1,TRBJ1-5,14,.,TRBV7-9,CASSSRTGEEPQHF,TGTGCCAGCAGCTCCAGGACAGGGGAAGAGCCCCAGCATTTT
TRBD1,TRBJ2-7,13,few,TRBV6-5,CASSTGHRGALAF,TGTGCCAGCAGCACCGGGCACAGGGGGGCCTTGGCCTTC
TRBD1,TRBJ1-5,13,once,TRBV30,CAWSGTGSQPQHF,TGTGCCTGGAGTGGGACAGGGAGTCAGCCCCAGCATTTT
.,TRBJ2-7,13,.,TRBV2,CASVKSGGYEQYF,TGTGCCAGCGTCAAAAGTGGGGGGTACGAGCAGTACTTC
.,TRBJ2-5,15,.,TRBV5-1,CASSSISSGMRSQYF,TGCGCCAGCAGCTCCATCTCCTCGGGAATGAGGAGCCAGTACTTC
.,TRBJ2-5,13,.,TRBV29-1,CSVERGTQETQYF,TGCAGCGTTGAGAGGGGGACCCAAGAGACCCAGTACTTC
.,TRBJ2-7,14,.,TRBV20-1,CSASGARGDYEQYF,TGCAGTGCTAGTGGAGCCAGGGGCGATTACGAGCAGTACTTC
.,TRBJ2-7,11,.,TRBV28,CASNSAHEQYF,TGTGCCAGCAACTCCGCCCACGAGCAGTACTTC
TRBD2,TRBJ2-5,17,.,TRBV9,CASSGETSGGLAETQYF,TGTGCCAGCAGCGGAGAGACTAGCGGGGGGCTCGCAGAGACCCAGTACTTC
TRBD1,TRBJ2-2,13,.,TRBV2,CASTGQGDGELFF,TGTGCCAGCACGGGACAGGGGGACGGGGAGCTGTTTTTT
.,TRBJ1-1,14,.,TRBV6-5,CASSYSQKNTEAFF,TGTGCTAGCAGCTACTCCCAGAAAAACACTGAAGCTTTCTTT
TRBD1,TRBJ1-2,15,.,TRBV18,CASSPEDRPSYGYTF,TGTGCCAGCTCACCGGAGGACAGGCCATCCTATGGCTACACCTTC
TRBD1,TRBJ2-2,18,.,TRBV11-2,CASSLEAPGQGFTGELFF,TGTGCCAGCAGCTTAGAGGCTCCGGGACAGGGTTTCACCGGGGAGCTGTTTTTT
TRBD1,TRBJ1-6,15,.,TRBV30,CAWSPQTGDNSPLHF,TGTGCCTGGAGCCCACAGACAGGGGACAATTCACCCCTCCACTTT
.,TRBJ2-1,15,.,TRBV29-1,CSAGSWGQSGDEQFF,TGCAGCGCGGGATCTTGGGGGCAATCCGGGGATGAGCAGTTCTTC
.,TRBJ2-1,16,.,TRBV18,CASSQVLAYSYNEQFF,TGTGCCAGCTCACAAGTACTCGCCTACTCCTACAATGAGCAGTTCTTC
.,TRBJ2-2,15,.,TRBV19,CASSLTEANTGELFF,TGTGCCAGTAGTCTTACGGAGGCGAACACCGGGGAGCTGTTTTTT
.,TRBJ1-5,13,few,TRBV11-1,CASSRGQDQPQHF,TGTGCCAGCAGCCGAGGACAAGATCAGCCCCAGCATTTT
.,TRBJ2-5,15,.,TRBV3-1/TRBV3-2,CASSQDAMRQETQYF,TGTGCCAGCAGCCAAGATGCAATGAGACAAGAGACCCAGTACTTC
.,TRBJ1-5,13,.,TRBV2,CASSPGLVQPQHF,TGTGCCAGCAGCCCAGGACTGGTTCAGCCCCAGCATTTT
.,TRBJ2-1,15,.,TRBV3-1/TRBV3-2,CASSATGNSYNEQFF,TGTGCCAGCAGCGCGACAGGAAACTCCTACAATGAGCAGTTCTTC
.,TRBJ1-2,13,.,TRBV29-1,CSDREQEDYGYTF,TGCAGCGACCGCGAACAGGAAGACTATGGCTACACCTTC
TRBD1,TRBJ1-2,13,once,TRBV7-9,CASSKDRDHGYTF,TGTGCCAGCAGCAAGGACAGGGACCATGGCTACACCTTC
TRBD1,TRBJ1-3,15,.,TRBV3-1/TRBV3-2,CASSLTGGSGNTIYF,TGTGCCAGCAGCCTAACAGGGGGCTCTGGAAACACCATATATTTT
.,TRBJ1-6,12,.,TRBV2,CASSVDNSPLHF,TGTGCCAGCAGCGTCGATAATTCACCCCTCCACTTT
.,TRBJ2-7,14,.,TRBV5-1,CASSSGGTAYEQYF,TGCGCCAGCAGCTCAGGCGGGACAGCCTACGAGCAGTACTTC
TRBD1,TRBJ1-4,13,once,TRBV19,CASSWDRDEKLFF,TGTGCCAGTAGTTGGGACAGGGATGAAAAACTGTTTTTT
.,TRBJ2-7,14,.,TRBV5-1,CASSYTPGTYEQYF,TGCGCCAGCAGTTACACCCCGGGAACCTACGAGCAGTACTTC
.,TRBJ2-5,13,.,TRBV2,CASQQGLGETQYF,TGTGCCAGCCAACAGGGTCTGGGAGAGACCCAGTACTTC
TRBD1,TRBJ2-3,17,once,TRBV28,CASRPVPGGKQADTQYF,TGTGCCAGCAGGCCGGTTCCAGGGGGCAAGCAGGCAGATACGCAGTATTTT
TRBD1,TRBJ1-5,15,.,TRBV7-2,CASSIRQGSNQPQHF,TGTGCCAGCAGCATCAGACAGGGAAGCAATCAGCCCCAGCATTTT
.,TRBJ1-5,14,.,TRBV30,CAWGFVYSNQPQHF,TGTGCCTGGGGGTTTGTTTATAGCAATCAGCCCCAGCATTTT
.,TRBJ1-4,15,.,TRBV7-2,CASSLNRGWGEKLFF,TGTGCCAGCAGCTTGAATAGGGGGTGGGGTGAAAAACTGTTTTTT
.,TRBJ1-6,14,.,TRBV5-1,CASSLGVSNSPLHF,TGCGCCAGCAGCTTGGGAGTAAGCAATTCACCCCTCCACTTT
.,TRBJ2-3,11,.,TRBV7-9,CASRAGDTQYF,TGTGCCAGCCGTGCGGGGGATACGCAGTATTTT
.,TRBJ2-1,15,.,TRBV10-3,CAISEPLGAHNEQFF,TGTGCCATCAGTGAGCCATTGGGGGCCCACAATGAGCAGTTCTTC
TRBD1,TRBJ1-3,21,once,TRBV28,CASSLYIGWTGGRRSGNTIYF,TGTGCCAGCAGTTTATATATTGGGTGGACAGGGGGGCGTCGCTCTGGAAACACCATATATTTT